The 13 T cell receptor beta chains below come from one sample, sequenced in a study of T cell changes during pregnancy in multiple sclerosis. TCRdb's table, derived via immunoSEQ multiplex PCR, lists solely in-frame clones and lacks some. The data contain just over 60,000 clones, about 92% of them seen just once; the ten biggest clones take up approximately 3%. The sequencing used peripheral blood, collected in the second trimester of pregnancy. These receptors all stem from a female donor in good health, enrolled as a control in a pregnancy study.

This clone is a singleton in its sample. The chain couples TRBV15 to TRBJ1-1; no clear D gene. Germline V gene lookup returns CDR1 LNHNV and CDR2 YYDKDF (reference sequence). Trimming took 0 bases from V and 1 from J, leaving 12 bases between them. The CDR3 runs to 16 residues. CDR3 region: CATSREEGYWNTEAFF. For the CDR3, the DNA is TGTGCCACCAGCAGAGAAGAGGGATACTGGAACACTGAAGCTTTCTTT.

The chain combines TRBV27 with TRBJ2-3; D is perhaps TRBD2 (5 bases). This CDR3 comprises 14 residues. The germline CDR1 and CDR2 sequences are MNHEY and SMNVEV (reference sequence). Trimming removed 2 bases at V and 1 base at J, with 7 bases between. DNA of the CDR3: TGTGCCAGCAGTTTAGAGGAGGGCACAGATACGCAGTATTTT. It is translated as CASSLEEGTDTQYF.

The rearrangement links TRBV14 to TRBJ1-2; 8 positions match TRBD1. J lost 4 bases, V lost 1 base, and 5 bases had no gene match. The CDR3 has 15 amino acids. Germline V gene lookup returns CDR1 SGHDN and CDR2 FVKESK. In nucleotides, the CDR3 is TGTGCCAGCAGCCAAGTACCAGGGGGCGGCTATGGCTACACCTTC. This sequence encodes CASSQVPGGGYGYTF. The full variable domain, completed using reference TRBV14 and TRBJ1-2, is EAGVTQFPSHSVIEKGQTVTLRCDPISGHDNLYWYRRVMGKEIKFLLHFVKESKQDESGMPNNRFLAERTGGTYSTLKVQPAELEDSGVYFCASSQVPGGGYGYTFGSGTRLTVV.

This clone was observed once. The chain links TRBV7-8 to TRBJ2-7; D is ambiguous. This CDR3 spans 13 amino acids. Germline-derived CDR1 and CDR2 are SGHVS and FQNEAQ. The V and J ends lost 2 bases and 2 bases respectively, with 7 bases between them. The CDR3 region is CASSLNTPYEQYF. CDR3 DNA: TGTGCCAGCAGCTTAAACACCCCCTACGAGCAGTACTTC.

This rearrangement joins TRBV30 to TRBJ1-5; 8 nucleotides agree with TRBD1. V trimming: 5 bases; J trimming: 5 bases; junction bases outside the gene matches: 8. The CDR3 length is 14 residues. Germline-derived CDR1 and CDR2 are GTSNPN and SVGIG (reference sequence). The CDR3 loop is CAWGPQGADQPQHF. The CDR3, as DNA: TGTGCCTGGGGGCCTCAGGGGGCCGATCAGCCCCAGCATTTT.

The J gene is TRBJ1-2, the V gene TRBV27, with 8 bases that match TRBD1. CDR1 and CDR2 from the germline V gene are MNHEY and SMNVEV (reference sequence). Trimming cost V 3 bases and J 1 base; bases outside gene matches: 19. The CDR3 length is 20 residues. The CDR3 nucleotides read TGTGCCAGCAGTTTCCTCTTACCCCGGGACAGGACCCGAGATAACTATGGCTACACCTTC. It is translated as CASSFLLPRDRTRDNYGYTF.

CDR3 loop: CASSLASGAYNEQFF. The CDR3 region has the DNA TGTGCCAGCAGCCTGGCTAGCGGGGCCTACAATGAGCAGTTCTTC. The chain links TRBV9 to TRBJ2-1; TRBD2 matches 9 bases. The junction had 4 bases not matched to a gene; V was cut back by 4 bases and J by 2 bases. The germline gives CDR1 SGDLS, CDR2 YYNGEE. There are 15 residues in the CDR3. Combining the CDR3 with reference TRBV9 and TRBJ2-1 gives the whole variable domain DSGVTQTPKHLITATGQRVTLRCSPRSGDLSVYWYQQSLDQGLQFLIQYYNGEERAKGNILERFSAQQFPDLHSELNLSSLELGDSALYFCASSLASGAYNEQFFGPGTRLTVL.

The CDR3: CASSLGLHRGEREQYF. The CDR3 bases are TGTGCCAGCAGCTTAGGGCTCCACAGGGGTGAGCGCGAGCAGTACTTC. V gene TRBV7-9 combines with J gene TRBJ2-7, with 7 bases fitting TRBD1. Looked up from germline, CDR1 is SEHNR and CDR2 is FQNEAQ (reference sequence). This CDR3 is 16 amino acids long. V shed 1 base and J 6 bases; nucleotides not matched to a gene: 12.

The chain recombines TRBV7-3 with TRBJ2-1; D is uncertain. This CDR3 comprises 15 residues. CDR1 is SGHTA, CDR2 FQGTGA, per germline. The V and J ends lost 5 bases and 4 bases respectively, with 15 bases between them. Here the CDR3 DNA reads TGTGCCAGCAGCCCGCGCCCGACGGAGTACAATGAGCAGTTCTTC. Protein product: CASSPRPTEYNEQFF.

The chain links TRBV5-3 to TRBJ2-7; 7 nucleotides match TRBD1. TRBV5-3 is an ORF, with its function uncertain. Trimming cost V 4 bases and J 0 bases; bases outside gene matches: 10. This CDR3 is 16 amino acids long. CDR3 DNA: TGTGCCAGAAGCCACCTTAAGGGACAGACCTCCTACGAGCAGTACTTC. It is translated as CARSHLKGQTSYEQYF.

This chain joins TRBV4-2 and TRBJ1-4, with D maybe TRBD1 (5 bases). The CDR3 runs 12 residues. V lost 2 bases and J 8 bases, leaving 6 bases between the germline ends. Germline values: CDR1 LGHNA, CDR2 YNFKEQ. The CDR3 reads CASSQSGEKLFF. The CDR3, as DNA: TGTGCCAGCAGCCAATCAGGGGAAAAACTGTTTTTT.

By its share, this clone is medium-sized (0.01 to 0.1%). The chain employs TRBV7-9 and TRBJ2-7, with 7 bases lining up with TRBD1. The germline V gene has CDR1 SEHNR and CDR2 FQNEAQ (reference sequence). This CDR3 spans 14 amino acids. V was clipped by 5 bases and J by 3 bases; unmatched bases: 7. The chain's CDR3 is CASSPKGDSYEQYF. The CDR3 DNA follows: TGTGCCAGCAGCCCCAAAGGGGACAGCTACGAGCAGTACTTC. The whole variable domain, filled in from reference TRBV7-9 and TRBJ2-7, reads DTGVSQNPRHKITKRGQNVTFRCDPISEHNRLYWYRQTLGQGPEFLTYFQNEAQLEKSRLLSDRFSAERPKGSFSTLEIQRTEQGDSAMYLCASSPKGDSYEQYFGPGTRLTVT.

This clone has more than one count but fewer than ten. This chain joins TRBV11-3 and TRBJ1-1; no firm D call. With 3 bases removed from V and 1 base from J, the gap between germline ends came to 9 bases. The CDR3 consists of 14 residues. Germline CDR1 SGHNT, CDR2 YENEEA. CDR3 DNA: TGTGCCAGCAGCTTTCGAGGATCGAACACTGAAGCTTTCTTT. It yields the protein CASSFRGSNTEAFF.